This T cell receptor beta chain derives from a study of PD-L1 blockade in urothelial cancer. Study-wide background: Samples came from 3 weeks, at the second dose, and 6 weeks into treatment. A median roughly 140,000 T cells were found in blood samples.

This CDR3 has 15 residues. J gave up 4 bases and V 7 bases, and 14 bases lay outside the gene matches. The germline gives CDR1 SQVTM, CDR2 ANQGSEA. Spiked synthetic TCR analogs estimated absolute template abundance per PCR. Generated by immunoSEQ multiplex PCR, the TCRdb table keeps only in-frame clones and is missing some. The sample has around 51,000 clones, about 90% seen once. Patients were living with locally advanced or metastatic urothelial carcinoma. This receptor was identified in a man in his 60s with urothelial cancer. This rearrangement joins TRBV29-1 to TRBJ2-3, with 7 bases aligning to TRBD1. This material consisted of PBMCs, taken around atezolizumab (anti-PD-L1) treatment. This chain's CDR3 is CSAIKRTGRADTQYF. The CDR3 nucleotides are TGCAGCGCCATAAAAAGGACAGGTCGTGCAGATACGCAGTATTTT.